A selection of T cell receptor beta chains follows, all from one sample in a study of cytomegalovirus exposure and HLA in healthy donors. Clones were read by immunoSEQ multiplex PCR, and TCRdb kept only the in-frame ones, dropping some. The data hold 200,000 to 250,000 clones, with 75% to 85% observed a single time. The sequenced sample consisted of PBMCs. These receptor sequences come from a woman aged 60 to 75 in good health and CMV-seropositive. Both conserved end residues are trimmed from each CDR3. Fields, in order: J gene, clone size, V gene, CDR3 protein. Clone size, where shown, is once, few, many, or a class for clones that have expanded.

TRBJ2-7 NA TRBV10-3 AISGKGTGLTYEQY
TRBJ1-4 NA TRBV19 ASTATNEKLF
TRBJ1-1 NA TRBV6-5 ASGPEAF
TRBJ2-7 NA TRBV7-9 ASSLVGPGASGTYEQY
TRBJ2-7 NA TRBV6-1 ASSRYEQY
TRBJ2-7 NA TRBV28 ASSFSVGTSSYEQY
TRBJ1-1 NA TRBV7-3 ASSLRQTEAF
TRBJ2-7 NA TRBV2 ASRTGTSAYEQY
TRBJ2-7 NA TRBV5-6 ASSYSGRGTYEQY
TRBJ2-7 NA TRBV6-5 ASSYTSGRSEQY
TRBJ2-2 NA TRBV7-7 ASSFRGDTGELF
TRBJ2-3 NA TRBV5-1 ASSSGTSGRGTDTQY
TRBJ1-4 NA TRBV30 AWSLFTAGEKLF
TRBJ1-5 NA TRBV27 ASSTGTGIRQPQH
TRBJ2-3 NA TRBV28 ASSLTGTRATDTQY
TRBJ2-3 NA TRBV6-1 ASTPQGQGTDTQY
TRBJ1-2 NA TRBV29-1 SVDGTVYSYT
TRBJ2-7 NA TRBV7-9 ASSLGPAGGLYPIN
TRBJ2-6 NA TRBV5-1 ASSFGDSSSGANVLT
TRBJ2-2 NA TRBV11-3 ASSRGTGGANTGELF
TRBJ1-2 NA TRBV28 ASSPGNYGYT
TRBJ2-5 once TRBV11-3 ASSLGEGVLRETQY
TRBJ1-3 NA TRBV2 ASNGQLGNTIY
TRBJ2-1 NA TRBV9 ASSVVGVGNEQF
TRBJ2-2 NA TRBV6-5 ASSWDTEDTGELF
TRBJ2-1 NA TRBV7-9 AGQGPNNEQF
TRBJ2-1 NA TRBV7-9 ASSTGTSPNRQF
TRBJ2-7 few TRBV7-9 ASSPGQPYEQY
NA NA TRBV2 ASSETYEQY
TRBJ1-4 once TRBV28 AISGTAEEKLF
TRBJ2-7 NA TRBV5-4 ASSLNGRTYEQY
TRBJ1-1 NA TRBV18 ASSPQGSGTEAF
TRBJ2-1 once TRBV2 ASRYTSSEQF
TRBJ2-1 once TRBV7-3 ASSLRPQQNNEQF
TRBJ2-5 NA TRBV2 ASSESKAGSRRETQY
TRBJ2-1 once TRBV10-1 ASSAGLAGVRSYNEQF
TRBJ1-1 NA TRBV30 AWSRQGGNTEAF
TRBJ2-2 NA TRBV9 ASSSRDSISGELF
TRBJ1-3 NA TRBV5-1 ASSPSGNTIY
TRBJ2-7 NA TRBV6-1 ASRSQGRPTRQY
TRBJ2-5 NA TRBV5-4 ASSFPLRGRETQY
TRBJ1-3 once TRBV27 ASSPTKYSGNTIY
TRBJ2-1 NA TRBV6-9 ATRGTSDLLHNEQF
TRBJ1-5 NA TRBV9 ASSVGGVTNQPQH
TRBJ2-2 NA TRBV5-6 ASSLSGGRTGELF
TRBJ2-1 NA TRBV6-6 ASSTSGSGEQF
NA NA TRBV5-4 ASSFELNNYEQY
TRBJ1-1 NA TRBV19 ASRRQAGVNTEAF
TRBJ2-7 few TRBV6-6 ASSQDREQY
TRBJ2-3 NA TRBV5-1 ASSRDRSTDTQY
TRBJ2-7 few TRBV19 ASSIDSQYEQY
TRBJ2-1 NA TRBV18 ASLPGQGTNEQF
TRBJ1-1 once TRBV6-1 ASQTRQGNTEAF
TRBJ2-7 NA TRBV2 ATDRGREQY
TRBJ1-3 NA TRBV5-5 ASSFDRSSGNTIY
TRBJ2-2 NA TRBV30 AWSVPGLNTGELF
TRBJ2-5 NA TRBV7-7 ASSLVPTGGGRETQY
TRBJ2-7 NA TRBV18 ASSPPVGSGSYEQY
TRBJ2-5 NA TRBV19 ARGLAGKETQY
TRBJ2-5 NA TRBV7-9 ASSPSRTVQETQY